Listed here is a single T cell receptor (beta chain). Antigen unknown. From germline, CDR1 is SGHDT and CDR2 YYEEEE. V lost 3 bases, J lost 4 bases, and 3 bases stayed unmatched. The CDR3 sequence is 15 residues long. The data belong to a study of PD-1 blockade in classical Hodgkin lymphoma. In the study overall: Nivolumab was given intravenously to patients at 3 mg/kg every 2 weeks.

Sequencing used immunoSEQ multiplex PCR; TCRdb keeps in-frame clones, though not all of them. The table shows 5,500 to 6,500 clones, with 73% occurring only once. As for time point: cycle 4 day 1 (C4D1), after five to seven weeks of nivolumab. There was relapse after autologous stem cell transplantation in every patient, and there was variation in brentuximab vedotin exposure. CD8+ T cell isolation from thawed PBMCs was performed by magnetic negative selection. Study-wide results and limits: Nivolumab initiation under 1 year post-ASCT meant exclusion.

This clonotype was sampled from a human donor with classical Hodgkin lymphoma. The material sequenced was CD8+ T cells from blood, taken before the fourth cycle of nivolumab. The V call is TRBV5-6, the J call TRBJ2-3; 12 bases agree with TRBD2. The CDR3 coding sequence is TGTGCCAGCAGCTGGCTAGCGGGAGGGCCAGATACGCAGTATTTT. This translates into CASSWLAGGPDTQYF. Together with reference TRBV5-6 and TRBJ2-3, the CDR3 gives the full variable domain: DAGVTQSPTHLIKTRGQQVTLRCSPKSGHDTVSWYQQALGQGPQFIFQYYEEEERQRGNFPDRFSGHQFPNYSSELNVNALLLGDSALYLCASSWLAGGPDTQYFGPGTRLTVL.